These 22 T cell receptor beta chains were sequenced from one sample in a study of molecular identifiers for immune sequencing clone quantification. TCRdb ran MiXCR on the PCR reads and lists one entry per CDR3 protein. In the table there are around 460,000 distinct CDR3 sequences, about 22% of which are singletons. Specimen: naive CD8+ T cells from blood, with Jurkat cell RNA spiked in. Subset denoted: FACS-sorted CD8+CD4-CCR7+CD45RA+ naive T cells. The receptors originated from a human donor in good health. Some libraries in this study had Jurkat cell RNA spiked in.

The chain joins TRBV3-1 to TRBJ2-7, with 9 bases lining up with TRBD2. After removal of 0 bases from V and 7 bases from J, the junction contained 10 bases not matched to a gene. In germline, CDR1 is LGHDT, CDR2 YNNKEL (reference sequence). There are 16 residues in the CDR3. The CDR3, as DNA: TGTGCCAGCAGCCAAGACAGACTAGCGGCCCACCTGGAGCAGTACTTC. Residues: CASSQDRLAAHLEQYF.

The rearrangement links TRBV21-1 to TRBJ1-5; the table's TRBD1 call for D was not verified on the DNA. TRBV21-1 is a known pseudogene. This CDR3 spans 17 amino acids. The CDR3 DNA sequence: TGTGCCAGCAGCAAAGGACAGACGTCAGGGCGTGGGCAGCCCCAGCATTTT. Its protein is CASSKGQTSGRGQPQHF.

This sequence joins TRBV19 and TRBJ2-1, with D possibly being TRBD1 (6 bases). CDR3 length: 13 amino acids. V lost 3 bases, J lost 6 bases, and 9 bases lay in between. Germline V gene sequence: CDR1 LNHDA, CDR2 SQIVND (reference sequence). DNA for the CDR3: TGTGCCAGTAGTATGTGGACAGCCAATGAGCAGTTCTTC. Translation: CASSMWTANEQFF.

This clonotype has just one count. Just one base apart from a much larger clone, this may be a read error. CDR3 residues: CASRYSTFQETQYF. In DNA, the CDR3 is TGTGCCAGCCGTTACTCGACCTTCCAAGAGACCCAGTACTTC. This rearrangement joins TRBV6-5 to TRBJ2-5; D is undetermined. CDR1 and CDR2 from the germline V gene are MNHEY and SVGAGI. There are 14 residues in the CDR3.

This clonotype was observed a handful of times. The germline gene is not matched at one end of the junction; a read error may be the cause. The V gene is TRBV7-6, the J gene TRBJ2-5, with D perhaps given as TRBD1 or TRBD2 (5 bases each). The CDR3 is 14 residues long. Germline V lookup: CDR1 SGHVS, CDR2 FNYEAQ. CDR3 sequence (DNA): TGTGCCAGCAGCTTGGGGGTTCGGGCGGAGACCCAGTGCTTC. This translates into CASSLGVRAETQCF.

This clonotype showed up many times. The rearrangement joins TRBV3-1 to TRBJ1-6; 10 bases align to TRBD1. This CDR3 spans 14 amino acids. Germline V gene sequence: CDR1 LGHDT, CDR2 YNNKEL (reference sequence). Trimming removed 2 bases from V and 13 bases from J; junction bases left unmatched: 5. CDR3 nucleotides: TGTGCCAGCAGCCAACGGACAGGGGGGCGGCCCCTCCACTTT. Its translation is CASSQRTGGRPLHF.

This clonotype was detected many times. The chain joins TRBV6-6 to TRBJ2-7; 11 nucleotides agree with TRBD1. The CDR3 length is 16 residues. Germline V lookup: CDR1 MNHNY, CDR2 SVGAGI (reference sequence). With V trimmed by 1 base and J by 3 bases, 5 bases remained unmatched. CDR3 coding DNA: TGTGCCAGCAGTTACTGGCCCGGGACAGGGGGCTACGAGCAGTACTTC. Protein sequence: CASSYWPGTGGYEQYF.

About this clonotype: One base away lies a much larger clone, so this may be a sequencing read error. The chain couples TRBV20-1 to TRBJ1-5; no firm D call. The germline gives CDR1 DFQATT, CDR2 SNEGSKA (reference sequence). Trimming pared 6 bases from V and 3 bases from J, leaving 21 bases between. This CDR3 region has 16 residues. Here the CDR3 reads CSAPWIDSDPNQPQHF. CDR3 sequence (DNA): TGCAGTGCCCCCTGGATAGATTCAGACCCCAATCAGCCCCAGCATTTT.

There are a few counts of this clonotype. The V gene is TRBV4-3, the J gene TRBJ2-7; D assignment may be TRBD1 or TRBD2 (5 bases each). The germline gives CDR1 LGHNA, CDR2 YSLEER. The V gene lost 1 base and the J gene lost 2 bases, with 9 bases spanning the gap. The CDR3 runs to 14 residues. The CDR3 loop is CASSQGDGTYEQYF. Written as DNA, the CDR3 is TGCGCCAGCAGCCAAGGGGACGGGACCTACGAGCAGTACTTC.

The chain employs TRBV6-4 and TRBJ1-1; 10 bases are a match to TRBD1. V trimming: 5 bases; J trimming: 6 bases; junction bases outside the gene matches: 9. Germline values: CDR1 MRHNA, CDR2 SNTAGT. This CDR3 comprises 15 residues. The CDR3 spells CASSHTAGQGAEAFF. The CDR3 nucleotides are TGTGCCAGCAGTCATACGGCTGGACAGGGGGCTGAAGCTTTCTTT.

Here the CDR3 reads CASSYSSPVWGDNSPLHF. CDR3 sequence (DNA): TGTGCCAGCAGTTACTCTAGCCCGGTGTGGGGGGATAATTCACCCCTCCACTTT. V usage is TRBV6-5 and J usage is TRBJ1-6; tentatively, D is TRBD1 (5 bases). V was clipped by 0 bases and J by 5 bases, with 17 bases between them. This CDR3 contains 18 residues. The germline V gene has CDR1 MNHEY and CDR2 SVGAGI.

This clonotype was seen repeatedly, ten times or more. The chain has TRBV24-1 and TRBJ2-2; D might be TRBD1 or TRBD2, each matching 5 bases. The CDR3 is 13 residues long. V lost 10 bases and J lost 2, with 10 bases in between. Germline loops: CDR1 KGHDR, CDR2 SFDVKD. CDR3 in DNA: TGTGCCACGAGGGACCTAAACACCGGGGAGCTGTTTTTT. It translates to CATRDLNTGELFF.

This clonotype was recorded many times. The chain recombines TRBV7-6 with TRBJ2-3; possibly TRBD1 for D (5 bases). The CDR3 extends over 14 amino acids. The germline gives CDR1 SGHVS, CDR2 FNYEAQ. V was shortened by 2 bases and J by 4 bases, with 10 bases between the two germline ends. CDR3 sequence: CASSLFWGADTQYF. The CDR3 DNA sequence: TGTGCCAGCAGCTTATTCTGGGGCGCAGATACGCAGTATTTT.

This clonotype came up a few times. This rearrangement joins TRBV4-3 to TRBJ2-7, with TRBD2 identical over 9 bases. This CDR3 is 16 amino acids long. Germline CDR1 reads LGHNA; CDR2 reads YSLEER. V lost 0 bases, J lost 2 bases, and 5 bases stayed unmatched. The CDR3: CASSQDLSSGTYEQYF. Here the CDR3 DNA reads TGCGCCAGCAGCCAAGATCTGTCTAGCGGGACCTACGAGCAGTACTTC.

The chain carries TRBV11-3 and TRBJ2-2, with TRBD1 as a possible D gene (6 bases). V was shortened by 6 bases and J by 1 base, with 12 bases between the two germline ends. The CDR3 has 15 amino acids. Looked up from germline, CDR1 is SGHNT and CDR2 is YENEEA. The CDR3 bases are TGTGCCAGCAGTTCAGGGGTCGTGAACACCGGGGAGCTGTTTTTT. The encoded protein is CASSSGVVNTGELFF. The whole variable domain, remainder taken from reference TRBV11-3 and TRBJ2-2, is EAGVVQSPRYKIIEKKQPVAFWCNPISGHNTLYWYLQNLGQGPELLIRYENEEAVDDSQLPKDRFSAERLKGVDSTLKIQPAELGDSAVYLCASSSGVVNTGELFFGEGSRLTVL.

A remark on this clonotype: A much larger clone lies a single base off, so this may be a read error. V is TRBV19 and J is TRBJ2-3; TRBD2 agrees at 10 bases. CDR1 LNHDA and CDR2 SQIVND come from the germline V gene (reference sequence). The CDR3 is 15 amino acids. The CDR3 here is CAGSIGLAVTDTQYF. The CDR3, as DNA: TGTGCCGGTAGTATCGGACTAGCGGTAACAGATACGCAGTATTTT.

The sample holds a few counts of this clonotype. The chain recombines TRBV2 with TRBJ2-2; 9 bases match TRBD2. CDR3 length equals 18 residues. CDR1 and CDR2 from the germline V gene are SNHLY and FYNNEI. Losses at the gene ends were 6 bases for V and 5 bases for J; bases not matched to a gene: 16. CDR3 bases: TGTGCCAGCAGCCAAAACCTCATAGCGGGAGACCCGACCGGGGAGCTGTTTTTT. Translated: CASSQNLIAGDPTGELFF.

The chain has TRBV6-5 and TRBJ2-3, with D uncertain. The CDR3 sequence is 15 residues long. V was clipped by 2 bases and J by 1 base, with 10 bases between them. Germline assignment: CDR1 MNHEY and CDR2 SVGAGI. The CDR3 loop reads CASSYLVSGTDTQYF. As DNA, the CDR3 is TGTGCCAGCAGTTACCTCGTCTCTGGCACAGATACGCAGTATTTT.

The table lists this clonotype with a few counts. The genes are TRBV5-4 and TRBJ2-4; 9 positions match TRBD1. CDR1 and CDR2 from the germline V gene are SGHNT and YYREEE (reference sequence). The CDR3 has 15 amino acids. V lost 4 bases and J lost 3; bases outside the gene matches: 5. CDR3 nucleotide sequence: TGTGCCAGCAGCCCGGACAGGGGCGGCAAAAACATTCAGTACTTC. As protein: CASSPDRGGKNIQYF.

This clonotype occurred a few times. This chain uses TRBV10-3 with TRBJ1-1; possible D gene TRBD1, 6 bases. The CDR3 loop spans 15 amino acids. V dropped 3 bases and J dropped 1 base, with 12 bases sitting between them. Germline CDR1 is ENHRY and CDR2 is SYGVKD. The CDR3: CAISEPDSTNTEAFF. CDR3 nucleotides: TGTGCCATCAGTGAACCGGACAGTACGAACACTGAAGCTTTCTTT.

The rearrangement links TRBV7-9 to TRBJ2-2, with D perhaps matching TRBD2 (5 bases). The CDR3 totals 12 residues. The germline CDR1 and CDR2 sequences are SEHNR and FQNEAQ (reference sequence). V lost 11 bases and J 5 bases, leaving 12 bases between the germline ends. The CDR3 sequence is CAARTLTGELFF. DNA of the CDR3: TGTGCCGCCAGGACTCTAACCGGGGAGCTGTTTTTT. Full variable domain (remainder filled in from reference TRBV7-9 and TRBJ2-2): DTGVSQNPRHKITKRGQNVTFRCDPISEHNRLYWYRQTLGQGPEFLTYFQNEAQLEKSRLLSDRFSAERPKGSFSTLEIQRTEQGDSAMYLCAARTLTGELFFGEGSRLTVL.

Regarding this clonotype: One base away lies a much larger clone, so this may be a sequencing read error. The chain is built from TRBV6-2 or TRBV6-3 and TRBJ2-2, with TRBD2 matching over 7 bases. The V segment lost 4 bases and the J segment 7 bases; nucleotides outside the gene matches: 6. The CDR3 contains 14 residues. In germline, CDR1 is MNHEY, CDR2 SVGEGT. CDR3 amino acids: CASSFVTGGGELFF. DNA for the CDR3: TGTGCCAGCAGTTTCGTTACGGGAGGCGGGGAGCTGTTTTTT.